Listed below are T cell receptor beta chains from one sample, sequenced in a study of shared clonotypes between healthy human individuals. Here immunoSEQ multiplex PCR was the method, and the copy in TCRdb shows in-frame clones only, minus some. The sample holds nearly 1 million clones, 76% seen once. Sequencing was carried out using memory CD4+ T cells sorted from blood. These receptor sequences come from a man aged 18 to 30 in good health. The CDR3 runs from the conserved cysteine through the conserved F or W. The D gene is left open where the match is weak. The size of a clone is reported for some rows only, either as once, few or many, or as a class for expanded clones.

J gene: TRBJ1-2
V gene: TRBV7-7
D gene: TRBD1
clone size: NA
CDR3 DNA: TGTGCTAGCAGCTTACCGGCATACGGGGCCAGGGGGCCTCGATCCTTC
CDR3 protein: CASSLPAYGARGPRSF

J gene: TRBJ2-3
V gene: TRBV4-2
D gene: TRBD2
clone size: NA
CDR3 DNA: TGTGCCAGCAGCCAAGATGGGAGAGCGGGGACGTGGGCGGATACGCAGTATTTT
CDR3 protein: CASSQDGRAGTWADTQYF

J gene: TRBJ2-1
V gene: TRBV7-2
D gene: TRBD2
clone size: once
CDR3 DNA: TGTGCCAGCAGCGCTAGCGGGAGGGCCTCTCATGAGCAGTTCTTC
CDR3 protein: CASSASGRASHEQFF

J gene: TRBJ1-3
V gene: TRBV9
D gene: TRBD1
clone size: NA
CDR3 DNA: TGTGCCAGCAGCCCGAAGGACAGGGTGAGAAACACCATATATTTT
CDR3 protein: CASSPKDRVRNTIYF

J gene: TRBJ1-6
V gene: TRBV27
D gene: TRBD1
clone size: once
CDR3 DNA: TGTGCCAGCAGAAAACGGGTACAGGGGGCGAGCTCCTATAATTCACCCCTCCACTTT
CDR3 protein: CASRKRVQGASSYNSPLHF

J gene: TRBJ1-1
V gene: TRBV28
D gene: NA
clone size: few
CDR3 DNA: TGTGCCAGCAGCCAGGCATCACAGGTCAACACTGAAGCTTTCTTT
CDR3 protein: CASSQASQVNTEAFF

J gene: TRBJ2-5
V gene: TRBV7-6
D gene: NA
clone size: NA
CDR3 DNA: TGTGCCAGCAGCTTCGGTTGGACAGAGACCCAGTACTTC
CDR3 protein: CASSFGWTETQYF

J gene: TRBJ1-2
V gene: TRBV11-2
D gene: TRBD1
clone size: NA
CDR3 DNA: TGTGCCAGCAGCCATGCGCAGGGGGGGCTAAACTATGGCTACACCTTC
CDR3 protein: CASSHAQGGLNYGYTF

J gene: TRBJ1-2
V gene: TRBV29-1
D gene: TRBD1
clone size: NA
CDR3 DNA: TGCAGCGTTATTACAGGGGAAGGTGGCTACACCTTC
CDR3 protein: CSVITGEGGYTF

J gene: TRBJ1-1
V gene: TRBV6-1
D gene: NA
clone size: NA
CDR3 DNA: TGTGCCAGCAGCGGGGGGACCACAATGAACACTGAAGCTTTCTTT
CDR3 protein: CASSGGTTMNTEAFF

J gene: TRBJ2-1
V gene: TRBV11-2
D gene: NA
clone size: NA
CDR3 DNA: TGTGCCAGCAATCATCGCGGAGACAATGAGCAGTTCTTC
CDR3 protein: CASNHRGDNEQFF

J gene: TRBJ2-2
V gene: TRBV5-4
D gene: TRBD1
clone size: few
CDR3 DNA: TGTGCCAGCAGCTTGGCGATCGGACAGGGTGGGACCGGGGAGCTGTTTTTT
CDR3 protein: CASSLAIGQGGTGELFF

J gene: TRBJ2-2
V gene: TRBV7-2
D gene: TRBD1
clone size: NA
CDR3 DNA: TGTGCCAGCAGCCAGGACAGGCCGAACACCGGGGAGCTGTTTTTT
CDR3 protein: CASSQDRPNTGELFF

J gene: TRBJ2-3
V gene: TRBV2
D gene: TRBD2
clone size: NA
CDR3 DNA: TGTGCCAGCTGCCAACTAGCGGGGAGCACAGATACGCAGTATTTT
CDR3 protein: CASCQLAGSTDTQYF

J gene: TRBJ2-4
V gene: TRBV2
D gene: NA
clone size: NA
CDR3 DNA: TGTGCCACCACAAGTAGTGCGGCCCAGGACATTCAGTACTTC
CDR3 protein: CATTSSAAQDIQYF

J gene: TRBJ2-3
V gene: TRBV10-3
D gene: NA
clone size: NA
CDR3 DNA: TGTGCCATCAGTGAGTCCGCCCCGGCTATAGATACGCAGTATTTT
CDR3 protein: CAISESAPAIDTQYF

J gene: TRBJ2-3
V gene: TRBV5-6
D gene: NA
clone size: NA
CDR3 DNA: TGTGCCAGCAGCTACTGGACAGCCTTCAGCACAGATACGCAGTATTTT
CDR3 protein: CASSYWTAFSTDTQYF

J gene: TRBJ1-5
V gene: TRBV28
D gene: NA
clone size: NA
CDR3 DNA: TGTGCCAGCCTTATCGGTGGTAGTCAGCCCCAGCATTTT
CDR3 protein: CASLIGGSQPQHF

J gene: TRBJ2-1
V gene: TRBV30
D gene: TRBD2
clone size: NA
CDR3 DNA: TGTGCCTGGAGTCCGGCCAGCGGGAGAAAAAATGAGCAGTTCTTC
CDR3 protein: CAWSPASGRKNEQFF

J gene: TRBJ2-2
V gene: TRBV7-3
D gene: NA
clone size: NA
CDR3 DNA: TGTGCCAGCAACTCTGGGTTATCCGGGGAGCTGTTTTTT
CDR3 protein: CASNSGLSGELFF

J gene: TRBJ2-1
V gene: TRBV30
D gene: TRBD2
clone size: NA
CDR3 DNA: TGTGCCTGGAGGGGACTAGCGGGAGTCAATGAGCAGTTCTTC
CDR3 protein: CAWRGLAGVNEQFF

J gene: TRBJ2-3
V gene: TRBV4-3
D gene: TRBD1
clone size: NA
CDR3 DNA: TGCGCCAGCAGCCAAACCCTGACAGGGACGGGGACAGATACGCAGTATTTT
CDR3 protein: CASSQTLTGTGTDTQYF

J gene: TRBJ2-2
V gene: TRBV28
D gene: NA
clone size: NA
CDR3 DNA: TGTGCCAGCAGTTTTCCAGGGGCGGGGACCGGGGAGCTGTTTTTT
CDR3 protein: CASSFPGAGTGELFF

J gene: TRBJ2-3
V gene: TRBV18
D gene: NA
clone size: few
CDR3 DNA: TGTGCCAGCTCGCCCGACAGCCTGTTGGATACGCAGTATTTT
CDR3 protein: CASSPDSLLDTQYF

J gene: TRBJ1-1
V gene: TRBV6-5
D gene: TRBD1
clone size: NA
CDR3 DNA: TGTGCCAGCAGTTACAGGGGGCTTGTGAACACTGAAGCTTTCTTT
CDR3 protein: CASSYRGLVNTEAFF

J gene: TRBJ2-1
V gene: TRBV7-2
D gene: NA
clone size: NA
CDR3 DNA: TGTGCCAGCAGCTTAGGGCTAGCCTACAATGAGCAGTTCTTC
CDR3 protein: CASSLGLAYNEQFF

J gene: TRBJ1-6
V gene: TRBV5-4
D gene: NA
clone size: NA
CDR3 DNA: TGTGCCGAAGGAGACAGGACCTCACCCCTCCACTTT
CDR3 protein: CAEGDRTSPLHF

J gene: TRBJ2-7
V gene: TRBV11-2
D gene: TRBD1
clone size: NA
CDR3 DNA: TGTGCCAGCAGCTCCAGTAGACAGGGCGGCTACGAGCAGTACTTC
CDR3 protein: CASSSSRQGGYEQYF

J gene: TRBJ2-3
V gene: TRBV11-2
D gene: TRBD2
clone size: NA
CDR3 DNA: TGTGCCACCCAGCCCGGGACTAGCGGGGCGACAGATACGCAGTATTTT
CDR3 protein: CATQPGTSGATDTQYF

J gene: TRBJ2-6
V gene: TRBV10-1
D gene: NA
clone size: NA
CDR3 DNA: TGCGCCACCCACAGGGTAATGGGCGTCCTGACTTTC
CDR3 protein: CATHRVMGVLTF

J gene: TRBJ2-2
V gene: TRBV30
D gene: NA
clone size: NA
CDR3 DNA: TGTGCCTGGAGTTCGGGGGTTTTTACCGGGGAGCTGTTTTTT
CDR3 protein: CAWSSGVFTGELFF

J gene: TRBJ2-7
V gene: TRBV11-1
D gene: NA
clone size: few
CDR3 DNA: TGTGCCAGCAGCTTAGCGTCAAGGAGCTCCTACGAGCAGTACTTC
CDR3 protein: CASSLASRSSYEQYF

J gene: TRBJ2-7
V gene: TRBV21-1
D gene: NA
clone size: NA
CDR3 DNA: TGTGCCAGCAGCAAAGGGTCCGTCTACGAGCAGTACTTC
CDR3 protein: CASSKGSVYEQYF

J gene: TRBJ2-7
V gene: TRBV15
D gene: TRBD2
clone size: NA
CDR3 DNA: TGTGCCACCAGCCGGGGCGGGGGTGTGAACTTTCTGTACTTC
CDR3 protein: CATSRGGGVNFLYF

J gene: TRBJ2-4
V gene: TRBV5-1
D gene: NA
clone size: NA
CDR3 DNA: TGCGCCAGCAGCTATACTGAGAAAAACATTCAGTACTTC
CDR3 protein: CASSYTEKNIQYF

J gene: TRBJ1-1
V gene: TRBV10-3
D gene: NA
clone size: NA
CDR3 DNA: TGTGCCATCAGACAGAGCCTGAACACTGAAGCTTTCTTT
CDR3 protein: CAIRQSLNTEAFF

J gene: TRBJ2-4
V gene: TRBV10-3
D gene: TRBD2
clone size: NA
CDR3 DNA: TGTGCCATCAGTGAGTGGACTAGCGGGAGAAGGGCCAAAAACATTCAGTACTTC
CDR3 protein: CAISEWTSGRRAKNIQYF

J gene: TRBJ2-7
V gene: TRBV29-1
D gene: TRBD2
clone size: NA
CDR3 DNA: TGCAGCGGCGCCGAGATGGGGGGGATCTCCTACGAGCAGTACTTC
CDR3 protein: CSGAEMGGISYEQYF

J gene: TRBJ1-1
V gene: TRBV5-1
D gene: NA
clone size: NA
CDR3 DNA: TGCGCCAGCAGCTTGCGAGGGGGGAACACTGAAGCTTTCTTT
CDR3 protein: CASSLRGGNTEAFF

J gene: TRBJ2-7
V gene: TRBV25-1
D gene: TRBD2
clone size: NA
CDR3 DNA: TGTGCCAGCAGTGGTAGCGGGGAGCAGTACTTC
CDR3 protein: CASSGSGEQYF

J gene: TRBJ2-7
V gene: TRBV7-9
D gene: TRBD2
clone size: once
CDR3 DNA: TGTGCCAGCAGCGTTAGCGGGAGCTACGAGCAGTACTTC
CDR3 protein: CASSVSGSYEQYF

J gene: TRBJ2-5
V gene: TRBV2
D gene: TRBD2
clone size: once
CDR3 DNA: TGTGCCAGCAGAGGGGGACTAGCTCTCGGGACCCAGTACTTC
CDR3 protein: CASRGGLALGTQYF

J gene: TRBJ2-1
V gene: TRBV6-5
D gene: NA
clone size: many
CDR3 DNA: TGTGCCAGCAGTTACCGGGCCAAATATGAGCAGTTCTTC
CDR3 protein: CASSYRAKYEQFF

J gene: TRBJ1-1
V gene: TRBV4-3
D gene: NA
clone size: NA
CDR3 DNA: TGCGCCAGCAGCCAAGAGCACCCGAACACTGAAGCTTTCTTT
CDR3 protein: CASSQEHPNTEAFF

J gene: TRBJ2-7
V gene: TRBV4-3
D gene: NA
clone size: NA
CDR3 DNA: TGCGCCAGCAGCCAAGACCCGGACAGCTCCTACGAGCAGTACTTC
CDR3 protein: CASSQDPDSSYEQYF

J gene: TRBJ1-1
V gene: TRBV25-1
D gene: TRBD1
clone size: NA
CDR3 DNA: TGTGCCAGCAGTGATGACAGGGGGGCGAACACTGAAGCTTTCTTT
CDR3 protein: CASSDDRGANTEAFF

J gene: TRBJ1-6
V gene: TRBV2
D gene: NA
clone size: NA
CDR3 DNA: TGTGCCAGCAGTGGGTCCAGCCAATCACCCCTCCACTTT
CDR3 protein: CASSGSSQSPLHF

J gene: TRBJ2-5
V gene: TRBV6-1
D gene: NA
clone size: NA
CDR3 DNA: TGTGCCAGCGCCTGGGGGGGCGATATCAGGACCCAGTACTTC
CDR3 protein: CASAWGGDIRTQYF

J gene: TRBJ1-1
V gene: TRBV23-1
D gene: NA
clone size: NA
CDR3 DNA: TGCGCCAGCAGTATCAGGCTCGGAATGGGAGCTTTCTTT
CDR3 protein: CASSIRLGMGAFF